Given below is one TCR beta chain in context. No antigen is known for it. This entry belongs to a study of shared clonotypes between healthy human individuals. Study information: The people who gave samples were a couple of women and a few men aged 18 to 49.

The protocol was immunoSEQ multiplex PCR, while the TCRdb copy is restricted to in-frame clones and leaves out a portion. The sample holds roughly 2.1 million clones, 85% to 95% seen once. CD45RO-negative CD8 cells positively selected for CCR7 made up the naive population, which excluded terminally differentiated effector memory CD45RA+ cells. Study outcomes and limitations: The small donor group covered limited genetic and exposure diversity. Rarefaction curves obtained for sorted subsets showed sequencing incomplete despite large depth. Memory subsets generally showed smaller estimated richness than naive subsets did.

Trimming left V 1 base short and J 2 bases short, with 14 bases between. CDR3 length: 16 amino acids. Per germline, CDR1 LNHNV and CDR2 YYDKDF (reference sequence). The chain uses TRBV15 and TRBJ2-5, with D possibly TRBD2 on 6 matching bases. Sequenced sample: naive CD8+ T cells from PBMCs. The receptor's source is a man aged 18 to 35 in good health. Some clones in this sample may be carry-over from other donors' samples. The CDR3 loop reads CATSRGVGSGQETQYF. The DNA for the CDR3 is TGTGCCACCAGCAGAGGAGTCGGGAGTGGGCAAGAGACCCAGTACTTC.